These T cell receptor beta chains were read from a single sample in a study of T cells after yellow fever vaccination. A single record per CDR3 protein comes from TCRdb applying MiXCR to the 5' RACE reads. The sample lists about 340,000 distinct CDR3 sequences, about an eighth occurring once. Specimen: CD4+ T cells sorted from PBMCs, collected 15 days after the yellow fever booster vaccination. The receptor source for this set is a man younger than 35 who received the YFV17D yellow fever vaccine. Each CDR3 is given with its conserved first and last residue. The D gene is left open where the match is weak. Clone size is stated in some rows and not others, as once, few, many or a class when expanded.

V: TRBV7-3
D: -
size: -
J: TRBJ1-2
DNA: TGTGCCAGCAGCTTAGATTGGGAAGGGCATGGCTACACCTTC
CDR3: CASSLDWEGHGYTF

V: TRBV5-5
D: TRBD1
size: -
J: TRBJ1-5
DNA: TGTGCCAGCAGCCGGACAGGGGGTGACCCATTGAGTCAGCCCCAGCATTTT
CDR3: CASSRTGGDPLSQPQHF

V: TRBV6-2/TRBV6-3
D: -
size: few
J: TRBJ1-1
DNA: TGTGCCAGCAGCCAACAGGGAGGGAGGCCTGAAGCTTTCTTT
CDR3: CASSQQGGRPEAFF

V: TRBV20-1
D: TRBD1
size: few
J: TRBJ2-1
DNA: TGCAGTGCTAGAGAGCCGGGACAGGGGAACCACAATGAGCAGTTCTTC
CDR3: CSAREPGQGNHNEQFF

V: TRBV30
D: -
size: many
J: TRBJ1-1
DNA: TGTGCCTGGGGACGGGTGGGGGAAGGAAAGACTGAAGCTTTCTTT
CDR3: CAWGRVGEGKTEAFF

V: TRBV7-2
D: TRBD2
size: few
J: TRBJ2-7
DNA: TGTGCCAGCAGCTTAGCAGGTCTAGCGGGGGGCTACGAGCAGTACTTC
CDR3: CASSLAGLAGGYEQYF

V: TRBV6-5
D: TRBD1
size: few
J: TRBJ2-7
DNA: TGTGCCAGCAGGCAGACAGGGGGAAGCTCCTACGAGCAGTACTTC
CDR3: CASRQTGGSSYEQYF

V: TRBV7-8
D: -
size: -
J: TRBJ2-5
DNA: TGTGCCAGCAGCTTGAAGCGACGAGAGACCCAGTACTTC
CDR3: CASSLKRRETQYF

V: TRBV9
D: -
size: few
J: TRBJ1-6
DNA: TGTGCCAGCAGCGCCCGGGGTGGGGATTCACCCCTCCACTTT
CDR3: CASSARGGDSPLHF

V: TRBV6-2/TRBV6-3
D: -
size: few
J: TRBJ1-5
DNA: TGTGCCAGCAGAGACAGCAAAATTCAGCCCCAGCATTTT
CDR3: CASRDSKIQPQHF

V: TRBV4-3
D: -
size: few
J: TRBJ1-5
DNA: TGCGCCAGCAGCCAAGGAGGGGAGAATCAGCCCCAGCATTTT
CDR3: CASSQGGENQPQHF

V: TRBV4-2
D: TRBD2
size: -
J: TRBJ2-1
DNA: TGTGCCAGCAGCCAACTTCTAGCGGGGGAGGATGAGCAGTTCTTC
CDR3: CASSQLLAGEDEQFF

V: TRBV4-2
D: -
size: many
J: TRBJ2-7
DNA: TGTGCCAGCAGCCAAGAAGCGGACGGATTCCCAGAGCAGTACTTC
CDR3: CASSQEADGFPEQYF

V: TRBV11-3
D: -
size: -
J: TRBJ2-1
DNA: TGTGCCAGCAGCTTAGGGGGGCCCTCCTACAATGAGCAGTTCTTC
CDR3: CASSLGGPSYNEQFF

V: TRBV7-3
D: TRBD1
size: few
J: TRBJ2-7
DNA: TGTGCCAGCAGCTACTCCGGGACAGGGGCGCAGCAGTACTTC
CDR3: CASSYSGTGAQQYF

V: TRBV4-2
D: TRBD2
size: few
J: TRBJ2-1
DNA: TGTGCCAGCAGCCAAAACTCAGCGGGGGGGCCCCGGCTGTTCTTC
CDR3: CASSQNSAGGPRLFF

V: TRBV12-3/TRBV12-4
D: TRBD1
size: -
J: TRBJ2-5
DNA: TGTGCCAGCAACCCACAGGGGATTGTGCGGGAGACCCAGTACTTC
CDR3: CASNPQGIVRETQYF

V: TRBV2
D: -
size: -
J: TRBJ2-5
DNA: TGTGCCAGCAGGTTGTTTACCCCCTTTCAAGAGACCCAGTACTTC
CDR3: CASRLFTPFQETQYF